This T cell receptor (beta chain) derives from a study of OX40 agonist ivuxolimab in advanced cancers. General notes on the study: Ivuxolimab was a fully human IgG2 agonistic monoclonal antibody targeting the costimulatory receptor OX40 (CD134). Partial responses occurred in three dose-escalation patients, of whom one had hepatocellular carcinoma and two had cutaneous melanoma. Intravenous ivuxolimab was administered to patients every 2 weeks at six dose levels: 0.01, 0.1, 0.3, 1.5, 3 and 10 mg/kg. Among the roughly 50 dose-escalation patients, around 20 had hepatocellular carcinoma, some 15 melanoma, 9 renal cell carcinoma and 9 head and neck cancer. Peripheral TCRbeta sequencing aimed to test whether ivuxolimab altered TCR sequence diversity and caused clonal T-cell expansion. The paper describes the monotherapy dose-escalation part (N = 52 patients) of the phase I trial of ivuxolimab. The dose-escalation cohort was 80% to 90% male with a mean age of approximately 60 years, ranging from roughly 23 to 90. Patients were allowed to have had prior anti-PD-1, anti-PD-L1 or anti-CTLA-4 therapy, and 40% of the dose-escalation patients had previously received checkpoint inhibitors.

The trial excluded patients who had a history of autoimmune disease or who were on systemic immunosuppression. In every dose cohort, peripheral blood was drawn for TCR sequencing at baseline, cycle 4 day 1, and cycle 7 day 1. The samples were drawn from a first-in-human, open-label, multicenter phase I dose-escalation trial of ivuxolimab. The trial enrolled adults with locally advanced or metastatic head and neck squamous cell, hepatocellular, melanoma or renal cell carcinoma. CD4+ and CD8+ T cells were sorted separately from peripheral blood before TCR sequencing. The paper's findings and limits, for the study overall: Low levels of normalized T-cell clonal expansion were also shown by some nonresponding patients. On average, CD8+ T cells showed more expanded clones than CD4+ T cells after ivuxolimab. Clonal expansion of both CD4+ and CD8+ blood T cells was observed from baseline to week 6 at doses 0.1 to 3.0 mg/kg. Antigen specificity was not determined for the clonally expanded peripheral T cells. In partial responders in the 0.1-3.0 mg/kg groups, normalized peripheral clonal expansion was found to be among the lowest, especially among CD8+ T cells.

For this clone: The specificity of this receptor is unknown. No clone much larger than this one lies a single base away; base qualities are absent.

Genomic DNA was isolated from the sorted cells so that the TCRbeta CDR3 region could be sequenced. TCRbeta CDR3 regions were sequenced using the immunoSEQ Assay. In its TCRdb copy, this immuneACCESS table keeps in-frame sequences only and misses some clones. Where compared with another copy, unresolved V genes explain less than half of these, and the others have no known cause. The sample table holds about 70,000 clones, of which about 82% were seen once. About 1.1% of the sample lies in the top ten. The sample consisted of CD4+ or CD8+ T cells sorted from blood, taken in a trial of the OX40 agonist ivuxolimab. This sequence was found in an adult with an advanced solid tumor such as melanoma, head and neck, liver or kidney cancer.

The DNA sequence is as follows: TGTGCCAGCGGAGAAGGAGAAGGGACAGGGGATGAGACCCAGTACTTC. The encoded protein is CASGEGEGTGDETQYF. The rearranged chain carries TRBV6-6 and TRBJ2-5, with 10 junctional bases fitting TRBD1. The CDR1 and CDR2 encoded by the germline V gene (reference sequence) are MNHNY and SVGAGI. V loses 8 bases at its end and J loses 5 bases; junction bases beyond the gene matches: 14. The CDR3 holds 16 amino acids from the cysteine to the phenylalanine. CDR3 DNA only is kept here, 48 bases in frame from base 1.